Shown below are 7 T cell receptor beta chains from a single sample sequenced in a study of blood T cell repertoires in COVID-19. Only in-frame clones appear in the TCRdb table, and some are missing; sequencing was by immunoSEQ multiplex PCR. Here the sample spans some 170,000 clones, over 75% being singletons. Sequencing input: PBMCs or T cells enriched from blood (not recorded which). These receptors were obtained from a human donor with acute COVID-19. The donor label of this sample is uncertain.

The chain combines TRBV4-3 with TRBJ2-7; 11 bases fit TRBD2. Germline CDR1 is LGHNA and CDR2 is YSLEER. The V segment lost 0 bases and the J segment 3 bases; nucleotides outside the gene matches: 1. The CDR3 sequence is 15 residues long. CDR3 sequence: CASSQDTSGGYEQYF. The DNA of the CDR3 is TGCGCCAGCAGCCAAGATACTAGCGGGGGCTACGAGCAGTACTTC.

V and J are TRBV5-6 and TRBJ1-3, with D uncertain. The V gene's germline CDR1 is SGHDT and CDR2 YYEEEE. Trimming took off 2 bases at V and 0 bases at J, with 6 bases between the two ends. This CDR3 has 14 amino acids. For the CDR3, the DNA is TGTGCCAGCAGCTTAGGGAGCTCTGGAAACACCATATATTTT. This codes for CASSLGSSGNTIYF.

The CDR3 nucleotides are TGTGCCAGCTCAGAGACGACAGGGAATAATTCACCCCTCCACTTT. Translated: CASSETTGNNSPLHF. The chain recombines TRBV19 with TRBJ1-6; 7 bases line up with TRBD1. Unmatched junction bases numbered 10, after V lost 9 bases and J lost 5 bases. Germline V gene data show CDR1 as LNHDA and CDR2 as SQIVND (reference sequence). This CDR3 has 15 amino acids.

This clone was detected once. The chain joins TRBV12-3 or TRBV12-4 to TRBJ1-5; no firm D call. The CDR3 contains 12 residues. Trimming removed 6 bases at V and 8 bases at J, with 11 bases between. In DNA form, the CDR3 reads TGTGCCAGCAGCCGGGCCGGGGAGCCCCAGCATTTT. This translates into CASSRAGEPQHF.

The V and J genes are TRBV30 and TRBJ1-1; a weak D match, TRBD1 (5 bases). Looked up from germline, CDR1 is GTSNPN and CDR2 is SVGIG (reference sequence). Trimming removed 5 bases at V and 7 bases at J, with 14 bases between. This CDR3 has 12 amino acids. In DNA, the CDR3 is TGTGCCTGGGACAGATCAACACGTGAAGCTTTCTTT. Its translation: CAWDRSTREAFF. The full variable domain, rest sourced from reference TRBV30 and TRBJ1-1, is SQTIHQWPATLVQPVGSPLSLECTVEGTSNPNLYWYRQAAGRGLQLLFYSVGIGQISSEVPQNLSASRPQDRQFILSSKKLLLSDSGFYLCAWDRSTREAFFGQGTRLTVV.

V usage is TRBV27 and J usage is TRBJ1-4; perhaps TRBD1 as D (6 bases). The CDR3 runs 15 residues. From germline, CDR1 is MNHEY and CDR2 SMNVEV (reference sequence). V lost 6 bases, J lost 3 bases, and 14 bases lay in between. This chain's CDR3 is CASSLAGGPNEKLFF. The DNA for the CDR3 is TGTGCCAGCAGCCTCGCTGGGGGCCCTAATGAAAAACTGTTTTTT. Complete variable domain (other parts from reference TRBV27 and TRBJ1-4): EAQVTQNPRYLITVTGKKLTVTCSQNMNHEYMSWYRQDPGLGLRQIYYSMNVEVTDKGDVPEGYKVSRKEKRNFPLILESPSPNQTSLYFCASSLAGGPNEKLFFGSGTQLSVL.

V and J are TRBV9 and TRBJ2-2, with 9 positions matching TRBD2. The junction had 7 bases not matched to a gene; V was cut back by 2 bases and J by 2 bases. The CDR3 contains 17 residues. The V gene's germline CDR1 is SGDLS and CDR2 YYNGEE. The CDR3 is CASSVAGTSLNTGELFF. The DNA for the CDR3 is TGTGCCAGCAGCGTTGCCGGGACTAGCCTTAACACCGGGGAGCTGTTTTTT.